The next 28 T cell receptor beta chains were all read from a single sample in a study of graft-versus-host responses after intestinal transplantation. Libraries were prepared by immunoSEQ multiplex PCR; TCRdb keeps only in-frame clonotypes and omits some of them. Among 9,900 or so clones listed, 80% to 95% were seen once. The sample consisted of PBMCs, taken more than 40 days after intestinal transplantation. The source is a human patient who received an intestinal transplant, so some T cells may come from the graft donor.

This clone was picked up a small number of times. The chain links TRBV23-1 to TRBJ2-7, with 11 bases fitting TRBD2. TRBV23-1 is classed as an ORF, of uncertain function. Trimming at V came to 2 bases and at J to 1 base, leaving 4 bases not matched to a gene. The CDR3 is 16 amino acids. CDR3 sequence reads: CASSQETSGVSYEQYF. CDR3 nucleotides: TGCGCCAGCAGTCAAGAGACTAGCGGGGTATCCTACGAGCAGTACTTC.

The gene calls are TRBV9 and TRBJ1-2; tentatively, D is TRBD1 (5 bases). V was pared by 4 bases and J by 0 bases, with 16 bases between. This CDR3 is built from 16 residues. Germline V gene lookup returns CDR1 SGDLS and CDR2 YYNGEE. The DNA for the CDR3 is TGTGCCAGCAGCCAAGTACCGGGGGTTACTAACTATGGCTACACCTTC. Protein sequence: CASSQVPGVTNYGYTF.

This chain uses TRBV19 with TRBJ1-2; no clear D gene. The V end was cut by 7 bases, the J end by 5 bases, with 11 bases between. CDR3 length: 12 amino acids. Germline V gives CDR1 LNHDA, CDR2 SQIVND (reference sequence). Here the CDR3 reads CASTDGWYGYTF. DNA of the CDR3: TGTGCCAGTACCGACGGCTGGTATGGCTACACCTTC.

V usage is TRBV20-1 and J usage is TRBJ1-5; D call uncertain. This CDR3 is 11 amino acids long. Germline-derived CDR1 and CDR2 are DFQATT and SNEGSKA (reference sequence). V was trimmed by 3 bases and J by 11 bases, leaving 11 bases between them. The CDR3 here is CSARTGGAQHF. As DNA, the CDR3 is TGCAGTGCTAGGACGGGCGGGGCCCAGCATTTT.

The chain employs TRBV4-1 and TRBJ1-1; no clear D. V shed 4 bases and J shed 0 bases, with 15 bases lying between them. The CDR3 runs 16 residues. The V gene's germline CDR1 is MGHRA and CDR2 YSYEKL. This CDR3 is CASSPVQGIMNTEAFF. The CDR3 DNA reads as TGCGCCAGCAGCCCAGTTCAAGGGATCATGAACACTGAAGCTTTCTTT.

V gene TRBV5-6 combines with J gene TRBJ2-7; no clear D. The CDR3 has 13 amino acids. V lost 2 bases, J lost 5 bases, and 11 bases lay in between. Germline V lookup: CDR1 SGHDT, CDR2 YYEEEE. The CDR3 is CASSLNIADEQYF. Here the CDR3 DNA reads TGTGCCAGCAGCTTAAATATTGCTGACGAGCAGTACTTC.

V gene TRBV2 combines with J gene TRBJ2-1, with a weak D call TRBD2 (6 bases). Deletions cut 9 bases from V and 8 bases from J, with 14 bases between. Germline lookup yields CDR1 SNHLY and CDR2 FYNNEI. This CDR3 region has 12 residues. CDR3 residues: CAREPTRDEQFF. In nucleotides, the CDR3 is TGTGCCAGGGAGCCGACTAGGGATGAGCAGTTCTTC.

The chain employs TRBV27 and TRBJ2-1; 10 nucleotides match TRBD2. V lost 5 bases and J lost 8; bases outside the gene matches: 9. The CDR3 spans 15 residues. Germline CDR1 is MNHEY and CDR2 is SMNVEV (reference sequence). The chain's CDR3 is CASSPQLAGLDEQFF. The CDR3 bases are TGTGCCAGCAGTCCCCAACTAGCGGGGCTGGATGAGCAGTTCTTC.

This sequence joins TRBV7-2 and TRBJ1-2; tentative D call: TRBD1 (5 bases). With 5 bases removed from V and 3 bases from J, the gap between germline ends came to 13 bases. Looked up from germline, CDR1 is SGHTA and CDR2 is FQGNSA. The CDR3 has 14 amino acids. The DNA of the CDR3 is TGTGCCAGCAGCCCTGCGGGCAGGGACTATGGCTACACCTTC. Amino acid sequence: CASSPAGRDYGYTF.

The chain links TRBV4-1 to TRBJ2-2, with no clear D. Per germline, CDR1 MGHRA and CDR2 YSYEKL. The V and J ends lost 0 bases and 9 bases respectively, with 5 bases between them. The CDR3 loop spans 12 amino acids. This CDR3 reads CASSQDPRELFF. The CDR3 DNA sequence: TGCGCCAGCAGCCAAGATCCCCGGGAGCTGTTTTTT.

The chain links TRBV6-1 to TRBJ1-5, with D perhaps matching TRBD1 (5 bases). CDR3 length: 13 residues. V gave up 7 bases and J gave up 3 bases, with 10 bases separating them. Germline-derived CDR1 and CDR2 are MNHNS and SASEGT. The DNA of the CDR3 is TGTGCCAGCAAACCGGGGGTCAATCAGCCCCAGCATTTT. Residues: CASKPGVNQPQHF.

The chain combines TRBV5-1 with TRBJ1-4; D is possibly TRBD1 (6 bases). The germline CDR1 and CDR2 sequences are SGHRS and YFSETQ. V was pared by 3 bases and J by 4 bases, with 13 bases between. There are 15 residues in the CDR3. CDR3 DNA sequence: TGCGCCAGCAGCTCGACAGGTGCCCTTAATGAAAAACTGTTTTTT. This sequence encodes CASSSTGALNEKLFF.

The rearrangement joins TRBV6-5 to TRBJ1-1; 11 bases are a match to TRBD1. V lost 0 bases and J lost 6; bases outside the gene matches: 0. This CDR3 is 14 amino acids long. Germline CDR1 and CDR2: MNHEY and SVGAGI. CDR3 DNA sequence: TGTGCCAGCAGTTACTCGGGACAGGGGGCTGAAGCTTTCTTT. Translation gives CASSYSGQGAEAFF.

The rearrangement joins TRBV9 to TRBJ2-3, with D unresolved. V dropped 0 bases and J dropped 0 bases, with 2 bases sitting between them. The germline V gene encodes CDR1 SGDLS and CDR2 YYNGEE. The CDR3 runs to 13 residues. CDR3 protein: CASSVVSTDTQYF. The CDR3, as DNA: TGTGCCAGCAGCGTAGTCAGCACAGATACGCAGTATTTT.

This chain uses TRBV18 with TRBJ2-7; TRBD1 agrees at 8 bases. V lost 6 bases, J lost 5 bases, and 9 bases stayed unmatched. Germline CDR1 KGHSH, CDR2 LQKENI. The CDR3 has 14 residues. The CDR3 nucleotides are TGTGCCAGCTCCCCGGGACAGGTATCCCACGAGCAGTACTTC. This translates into CASSPGQVSHEQYF. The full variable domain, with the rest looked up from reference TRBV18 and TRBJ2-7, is NAGVMQNPRHLVRRRGQEARLRCSPMKGHSHVYWYRQLPEEGLKFMVYLQKENIIDESGMPKERFSAEFPKEGPSILRIQQVVRGDSAAYFCASSPGQVSHEQYFGPGTRLTVT.

In DNA form, the CDR3 reads TGTGCCAGCAGCTACTACTACCGCGAGGCGTCCTCTGGAAACACCATATATTTT. Its protein is CASSYYYREASSGNTIYF. The chain employs TRBV7-9 and TRBJ1-3, with D unresolved. Germline CDR1 SEHNR, CDR2 FQNEAQ (reference sequence). Between the trimmed V and J ends, which lost 4 bases and 0 bases, there was a span of 19 bases. The CDR3 contains 18 residues.

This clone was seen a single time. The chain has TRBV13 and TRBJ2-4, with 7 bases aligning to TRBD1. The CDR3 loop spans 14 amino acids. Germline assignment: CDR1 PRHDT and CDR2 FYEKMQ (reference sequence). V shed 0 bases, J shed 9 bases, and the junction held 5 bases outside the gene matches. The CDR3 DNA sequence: TGTGCCAGCAGCTTAGGACGGGACAGTACCATTCAGTACTTC. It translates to CASSLGRDSTIQYF.

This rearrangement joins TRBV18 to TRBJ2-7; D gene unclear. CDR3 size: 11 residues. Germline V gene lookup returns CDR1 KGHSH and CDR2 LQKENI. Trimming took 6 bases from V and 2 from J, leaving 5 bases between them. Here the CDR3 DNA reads TGTGCCAGCTCTCCAACCTACGAGCAGTACTTC. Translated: CASSPTYEQYF.

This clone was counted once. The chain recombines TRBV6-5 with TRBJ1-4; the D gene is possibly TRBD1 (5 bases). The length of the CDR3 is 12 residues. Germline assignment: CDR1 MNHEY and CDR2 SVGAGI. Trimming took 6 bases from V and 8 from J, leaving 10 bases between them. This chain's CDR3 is CASRQGWEKLFF. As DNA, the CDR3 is TGTGCCAGCAGGCAGGGATGGGAAAAACTGTTTTTT.

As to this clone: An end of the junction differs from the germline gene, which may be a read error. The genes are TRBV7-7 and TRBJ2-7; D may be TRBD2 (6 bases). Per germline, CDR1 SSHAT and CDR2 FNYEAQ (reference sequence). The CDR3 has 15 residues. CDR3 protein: CASSFTPGDSYEQYF. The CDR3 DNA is TGTGCTAGCAGCTTCACCCCGGGGGACTCCTACGAGCAGTACTTC.

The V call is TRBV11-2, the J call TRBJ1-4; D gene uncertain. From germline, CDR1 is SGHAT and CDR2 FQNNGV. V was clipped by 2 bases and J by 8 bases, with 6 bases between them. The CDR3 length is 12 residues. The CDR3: CASSLSGEKLFF. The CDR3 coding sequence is TGTGCCAGCAGCTTATCGGGGGAAAAACTGTTTTTT.

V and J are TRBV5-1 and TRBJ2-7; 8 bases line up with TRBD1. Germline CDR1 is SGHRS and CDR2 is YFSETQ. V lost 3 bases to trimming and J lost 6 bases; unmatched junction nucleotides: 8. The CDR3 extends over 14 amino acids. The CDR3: CASSSNRGDVEQYF. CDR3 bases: TGCGCCAGCAGCTCAAACAGGGGGGACGTCGAGCAGTACTTC.

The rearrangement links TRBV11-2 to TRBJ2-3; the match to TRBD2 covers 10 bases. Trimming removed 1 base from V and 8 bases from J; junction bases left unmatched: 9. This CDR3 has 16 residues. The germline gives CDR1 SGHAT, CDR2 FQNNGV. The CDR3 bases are TGTGCCAGCAGCTTAGGGGTTAGCGGGGGGTTAGTTACGCAGTATTTT. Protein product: CASSLGVSGGLVTQYF.

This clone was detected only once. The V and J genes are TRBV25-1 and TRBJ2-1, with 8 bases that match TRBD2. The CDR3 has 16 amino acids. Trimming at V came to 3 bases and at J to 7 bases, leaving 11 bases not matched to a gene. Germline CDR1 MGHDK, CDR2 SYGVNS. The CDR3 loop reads CASSDGFRGGWNEQFF. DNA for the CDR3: TGTGCCAGCAGTGACGGGTTTCGGGGGGGCTGGAATGAGCAGTTCTTC.

The chain's CDR3 is CASSSGDTGELFF. For the CDR3, the DNA is TGTGCCAGCAGTAGCGGGGACACCGGGGAGCTGTTTTTT. The genes are TRBV6-4 and TRBJ2-2; TRBD2 matches at 7 bases. Germline CDR1 and CDR2: MRHNA and SNTAGT. The CDR3 length is 13 residues. V shed 5 bases, J shed 3 bases, and the junction held 0 bases outside the gene matches.

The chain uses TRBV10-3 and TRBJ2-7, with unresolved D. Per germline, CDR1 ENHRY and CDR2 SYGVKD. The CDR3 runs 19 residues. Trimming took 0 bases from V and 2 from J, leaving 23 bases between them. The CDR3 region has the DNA TGTGCCATCAGTGAGTCGAAGTTGACCCGAGAGAGAAACCCCTACGAGCAGTACTTC. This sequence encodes CAISESKLTRERNPYEQYF.

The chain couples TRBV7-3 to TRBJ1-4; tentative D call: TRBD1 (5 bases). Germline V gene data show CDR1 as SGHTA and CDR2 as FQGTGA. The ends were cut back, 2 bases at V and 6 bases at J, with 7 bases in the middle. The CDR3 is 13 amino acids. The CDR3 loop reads CASSLRTYEKLFF. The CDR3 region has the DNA TGTGCCAGCAGCTTACGGACATATGAAAAACTGTTTTTT.

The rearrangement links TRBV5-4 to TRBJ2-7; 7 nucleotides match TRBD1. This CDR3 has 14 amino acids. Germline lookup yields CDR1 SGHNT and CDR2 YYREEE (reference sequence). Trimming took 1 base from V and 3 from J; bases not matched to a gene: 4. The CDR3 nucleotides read TGTGCCAGCAGCTTGCGAGGGACAGACTACGAGCAGTACTTC. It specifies CASSLRGTDYEQYF.